These T cell receptor beta chains were read from a single sample in a study of CD8+CD57+ T cells in acquired aplastic anemia. Via MiXCR, TCRdb re-called the reads, giving one row per CDR3 protein. Of 42,000 or so distinct CDR3 sequences listed, about 65% are singletons. Material for sequencing was sorted CD4+, CD8+, or CD8+CD57+ T cells (not recorded which) from PBMCs. These receptors all stem from a human donor in good health, serving as a control. Each CDR3 is given with its conserved first and last residue. The D gene is left open where the match is weak. Some rows have no size entry. The others give once, few or many, or a class for an expanded clone.

-,TRBV7-3,TRBJ1-3,few,TGTGCCAGCAGCCCAGACAGCTCTGGAAACACCATATATTTT,CASSPDSSGNTIYF
-,TRBV7-6,TRBJ2-7,-,TGTGCCAGCAGCTTGAGCACCACCTACGAGCAGTACTTC,CASSLSTTYEQYF
-,TRBV19,TRBJ2-1,-,TGTGCCAGTATGGGAATCAGGGTTAGGAGCTCCTACAATGAGCAGTTCTTC,CASMGIRVRSSYNEQFF
-,TRBV2,TRBJ1-5,-,TGTGCCAGCAGTGGATCCCGTAGCAATCAGCCCCAGCATTTT,CASSGSRSNQPQHF
-,TRBV5-1,TRBJ2-2,-,TGCGCCAGCAGCTTGGTGGCAGGAGACACCGGGGAGCTGTTTTTT,CASSLVAGDTGELFF
-,TRBV29-1,TRBJ1-3,-,TGCAGCGTTGATAAGCTAGCCTCTGGAAACACCATATATTTT,CSVDKLASGNTIYF
-,TRBV11-1,TRBJ2-3,few,TGTGCCAGCAGTCCCTTCCGGGACTCGGCGGGCACAGATACGCAGTATTTT,CASSPFRDSAGTDTQYF
-,TRBV2,TRBJ1-4,-,TGTGCCAGCAGCTTAAGATGGGATAATGAAAAACTGTTTTTT,CASSLRWDNEKLFF
-,TRBV19,TRBJ2-6,-,TGTGCCAGTAAAGCAGCTGGGGCCAACGTCCTGACTTTC,CASKAAGANVLTF
-,TRBV19,TRBJ1-1,-,TGTGCCAGCAGCCCAGACAAGAACACTGAAGCTTTCTTT,CASSPDKNTEAFF
-,TRBV24-1,TRBJ1-1,-,TGTGCCACCAGTGACCTGGAGAGGGTTGAAGCTTTCTTT,CATSDLERVEAFF
-,TRBV19,TRBJ1-1,medium-sized,TGTGCCAGTAGTTTCAGGGATAAGGATAACACTGAAGCTTTCTTT,CASSFRDKDNTEAFF
-,TRBV2,TRBJ2-3,-,TGTGCCAGCACCCTCGGACCCAGTTCAGCAGCAGATACGCAGTATTTT,CASTLGPSSAADTQYF
-,TRBV5-8,TRBJ2-7,many,TGTGCCAGCAGCTTGGAAAGGGCGGGAATATACGAGCAGTACTTC,CASSLERAGIYEQYF
-,TRBV7-9,TRBJ2-7,-,TGTGCCAGCAGCGAGGGCCCATACGAGCAGTACTTC,CASSEGPYEQYF
TRBD2,TRBV7-7,TRBJ2-3,-,TGTGCCAGCAGCCCCAGCGGGGGGATTGCAGATACGCAGTATTTT,CASSPSGGIADTQYF
-,TRBV10-3,TRBJ2-7,-,TGTGCCATCAGTGATGGGGGGAATTCCTACGAGCAGTACTTC,CAISDGGNSYEQYF
TRBD2,TRBV16,TRBJ2-5,-,TGTGCCAGCAGCTTAGGGCTCCTAGCGGGGGGGCAAGAGACCCAGTACTTC,CASSLGLLAGGQETQYF